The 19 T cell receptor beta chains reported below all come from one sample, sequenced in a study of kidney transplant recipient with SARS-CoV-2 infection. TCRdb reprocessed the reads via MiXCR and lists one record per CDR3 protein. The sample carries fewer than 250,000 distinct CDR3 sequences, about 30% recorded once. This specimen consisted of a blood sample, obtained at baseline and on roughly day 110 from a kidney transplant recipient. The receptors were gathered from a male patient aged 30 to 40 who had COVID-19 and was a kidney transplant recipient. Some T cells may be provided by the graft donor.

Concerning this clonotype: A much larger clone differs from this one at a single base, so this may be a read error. CDR3 amino acids: CAGSSGTGGSYEQYF. In DNA form, the CDR3 reads TGCGCCGGCAGCTCTGGGACAGGGGGCTCCTACGAGCAGTACTTC. V is TRBV5-1 and J is TRBJ2-4; TRBD1 agrees at 11 bases. The last part of the DNA fits TRBJ2-7 better; the J call may be wrong. Germline values: CDR1 SGHRS, CDR2 YFSETQ. The CDR3 runs to 15 residues.

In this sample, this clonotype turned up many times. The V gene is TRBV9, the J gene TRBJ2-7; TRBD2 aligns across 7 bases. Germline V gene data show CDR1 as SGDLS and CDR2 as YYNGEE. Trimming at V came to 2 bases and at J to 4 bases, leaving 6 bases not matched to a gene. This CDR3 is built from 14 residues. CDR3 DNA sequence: TGTGCCAGCAGCGTTGGCGGGGGAACATACGAGCAGTACTTC. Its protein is CASSVGGGTYEQYF.

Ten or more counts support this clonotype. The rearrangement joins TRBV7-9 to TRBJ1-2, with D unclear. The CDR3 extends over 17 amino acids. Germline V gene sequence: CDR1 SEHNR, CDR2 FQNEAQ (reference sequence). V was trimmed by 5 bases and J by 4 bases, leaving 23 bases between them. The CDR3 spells CASSVGPYHGKTYGYTF. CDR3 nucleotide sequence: TGTGCCAGCAGCGTTGGTCCATACCATGGAAAGACCTATGGCTACACCTTC.

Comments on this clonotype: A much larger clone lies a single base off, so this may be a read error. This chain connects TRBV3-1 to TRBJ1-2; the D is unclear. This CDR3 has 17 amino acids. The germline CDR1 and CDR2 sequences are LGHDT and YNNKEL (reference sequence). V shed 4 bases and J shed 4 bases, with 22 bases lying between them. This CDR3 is CASSPYFTLRETYGYTF. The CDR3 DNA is TGTGCCAGCAGCCCATATTTCACCCTTCGAGAGACCTATGGCTACACCTTC. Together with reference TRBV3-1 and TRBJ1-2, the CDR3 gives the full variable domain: DTAVSQTPKYLVTQMGNDKSIKCEQNLGHDTMYWYKQDSKKFLKIMFSYNNKELIINETVPNRFSPKSPDKAHLNLHINSLELGDSAVYFCASSPYFTLRETYGYTFGSGTRLTVV.

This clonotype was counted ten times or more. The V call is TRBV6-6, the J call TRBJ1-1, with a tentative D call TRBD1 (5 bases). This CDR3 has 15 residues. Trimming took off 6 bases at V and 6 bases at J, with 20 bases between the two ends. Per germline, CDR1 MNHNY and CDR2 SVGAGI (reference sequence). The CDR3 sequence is CASSPGGGSMAEAFF. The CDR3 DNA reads TGTGCCAGCAGCCCGGGGGGAGGGTCTATGGCTGAAGCTTTCTTT.

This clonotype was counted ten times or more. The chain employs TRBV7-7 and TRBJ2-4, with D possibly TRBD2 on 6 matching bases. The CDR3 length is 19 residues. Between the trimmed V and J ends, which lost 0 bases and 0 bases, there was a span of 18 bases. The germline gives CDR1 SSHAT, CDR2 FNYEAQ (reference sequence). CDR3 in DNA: TGTGCCAGCAGCTTAGCGGGGGGTCGGCAGAAGATAGCCAAAAACATTCAGTACTTC. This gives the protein CASSLAGGRQKIAKNIQYF.

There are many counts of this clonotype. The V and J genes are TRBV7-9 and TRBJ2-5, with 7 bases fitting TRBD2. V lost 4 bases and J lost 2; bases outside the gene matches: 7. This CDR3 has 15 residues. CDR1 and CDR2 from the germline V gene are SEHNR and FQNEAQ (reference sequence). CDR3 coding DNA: TGTGCCAGCAGCTCTCGGCTAGCGGAACAAGAGACCCAGTACTTC. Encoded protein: CASSSRLAEQETQYF.

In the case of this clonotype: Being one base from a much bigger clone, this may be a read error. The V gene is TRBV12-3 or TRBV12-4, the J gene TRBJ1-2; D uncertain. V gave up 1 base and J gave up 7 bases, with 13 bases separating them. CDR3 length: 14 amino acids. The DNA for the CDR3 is TGTGCCAGCAGTTTAGACGGAGGAACTGGTGGCTACACCTTC. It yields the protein CASSLDGGTGGYTF.

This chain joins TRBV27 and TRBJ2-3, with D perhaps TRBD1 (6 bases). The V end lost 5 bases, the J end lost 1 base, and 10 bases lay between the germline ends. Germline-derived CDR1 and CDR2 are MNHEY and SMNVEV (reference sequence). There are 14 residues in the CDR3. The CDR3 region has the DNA TGTGCCAGCAGTAAGGGACACCGCACAGATACGCAGTATTTT. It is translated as CASSKGHRTDTQYF.

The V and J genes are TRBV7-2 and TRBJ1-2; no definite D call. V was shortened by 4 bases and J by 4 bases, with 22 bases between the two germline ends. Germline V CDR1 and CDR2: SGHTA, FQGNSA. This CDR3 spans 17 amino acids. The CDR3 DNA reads TGTGCCAGCAGCTCGCTAACCAGAGACGGGAAGACCTATGGCTACACCTTC. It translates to CASSSLTRDGKTYGYTF.

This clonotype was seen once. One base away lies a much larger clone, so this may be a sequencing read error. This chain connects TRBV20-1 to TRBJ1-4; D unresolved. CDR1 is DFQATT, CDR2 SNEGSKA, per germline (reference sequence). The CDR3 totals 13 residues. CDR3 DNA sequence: TGCGGTGCCACAGAGGGCGGTAATGAAAAACTGTTTTTT. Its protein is CGATEGGNEKLFF.

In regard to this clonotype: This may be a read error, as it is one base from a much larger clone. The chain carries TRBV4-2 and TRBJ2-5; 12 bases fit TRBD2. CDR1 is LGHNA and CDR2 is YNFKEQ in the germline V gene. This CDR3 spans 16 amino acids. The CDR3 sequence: CTSSLSSGRAQETQYF. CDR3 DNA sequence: TGTACCAGCAGCCTTTCTAGCGGGAGGGCCCAAGAGACCCAGTACTTC.

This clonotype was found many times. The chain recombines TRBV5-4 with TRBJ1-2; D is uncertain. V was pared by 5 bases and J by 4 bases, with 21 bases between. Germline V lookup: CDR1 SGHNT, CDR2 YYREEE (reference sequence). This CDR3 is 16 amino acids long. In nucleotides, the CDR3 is TGTGCCAGCAGGTACCTCGTACCAGGAAAGACCTATGGCTACACCTTC. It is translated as CASRYLVPGKTYGYTF.

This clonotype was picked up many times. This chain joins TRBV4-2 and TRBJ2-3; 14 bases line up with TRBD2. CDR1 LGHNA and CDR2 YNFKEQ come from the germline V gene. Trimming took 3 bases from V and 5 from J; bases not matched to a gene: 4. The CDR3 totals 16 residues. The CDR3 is CASSQGLAGVGDTQYF. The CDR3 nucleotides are TGTGCCAGCAGCCAGGGACTAGCGGGAGTCGGAGATACGCAGTATTTT.

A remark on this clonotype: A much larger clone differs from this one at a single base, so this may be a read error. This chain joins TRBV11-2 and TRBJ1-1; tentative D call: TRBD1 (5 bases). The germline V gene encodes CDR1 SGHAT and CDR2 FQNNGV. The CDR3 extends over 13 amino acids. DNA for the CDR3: TGTGCCGGCAGCTTAGTTTCCAGGGAGGGAGCTTTCTTT. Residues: CAGSLVSREGAFF.

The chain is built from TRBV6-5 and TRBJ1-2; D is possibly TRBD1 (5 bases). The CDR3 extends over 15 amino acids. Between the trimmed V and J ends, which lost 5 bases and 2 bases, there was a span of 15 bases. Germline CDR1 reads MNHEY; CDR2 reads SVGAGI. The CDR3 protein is CASSLGGGSNYGYTF. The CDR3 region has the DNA TGTGCCAGCAGTCTTGGGGGAGGGTCCAACTATGGCTACACCTTC.

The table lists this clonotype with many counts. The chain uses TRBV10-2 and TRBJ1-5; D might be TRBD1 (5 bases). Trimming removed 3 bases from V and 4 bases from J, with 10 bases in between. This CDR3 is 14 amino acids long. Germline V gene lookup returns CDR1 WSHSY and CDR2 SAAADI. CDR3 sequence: CASSDLGGNQPQHF. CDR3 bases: TGCGCCAGCAGTGACCTTGGGGGGAATCAGCCCCAGCATTTT.

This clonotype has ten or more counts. For the CDR3, the DNA is TGTGCCAGTGAAGACCTGGACACCGGGGAGCTGTTTTTT. Protein: CASEDLDTGELFF. The gene calls are TRBV28 and TRBJ2-2; no firm D call. V lost 9 bases to trimming and J lost 3 bases, with 11 bases between them. Germline V CDR1 and CDR2: MDHEN, SYDVKM. The CDR3 length is 13 residues. The full variable domain, its missing parts supplied by reference TRBV28 and TRBJ2-2, is DVKVTQSSRYLVKRTGEKVFLECVQDMDHENMFWYRQDPGLGLRLIYFSYDVKMKEKGDIPEGYSVSREKKERFSLILESASTNQTSMYLCASEDLDTGELFFGEGSRLTVL.

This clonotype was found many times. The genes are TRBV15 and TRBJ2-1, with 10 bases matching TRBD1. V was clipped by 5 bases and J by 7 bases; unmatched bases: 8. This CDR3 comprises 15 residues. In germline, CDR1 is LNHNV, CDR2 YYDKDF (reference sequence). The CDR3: CATSGDRGLRNEQFF. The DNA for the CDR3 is TGTGCCACCAGCGGTGACAGGGGGCTAAGGAATGAGCAGTTCTTC.